This T cell receptor (beta chain) originates from a study of blood T cell repertoires in COVID-19. Study-level background: COVID-19 samples from acute and convalescent phases originated in the United States, Italy and Spain. Sources were T cells, B-cell-depleted T cells, or PBMCs; the material itself was cDNA or gDNA.

Authors' data handling: Amplifying reference gene primers gave estimates of nucleated cell counts. Clones were read by immunoSEQ multiplex PCR, and TCRdb kept only the in-frame ones, dropping some. V and J calls and clone size follow that table, whereas D and trimming were derived from the DNA. The sample carries about 140,000 clones, just under 90% recorded once. The V segment lost 4 bases and the J segment 7 bases; nucleotides outside the gene matches: 15. The CDR3 is 16 residues long. Germline loops: CDR1 LNHDA, CDR2 SQIVND (reference sequence). Sequenced input: peripheral blood. The clonotype was recovered from an elderly woman with acute or convalescent COVID-19. The chain employs TRBV19 and TRBJ1-1, with 7 bases matching TRBD1. CDR3 region: CASSTRSGTASHEAFF. The CDR3 DNA sequence: TGTGCCAGTAGTACCCGCTCCGGGACAGCCTCTCATGAAGCTTTCTTT.